This note documents a single TCR beta chain sequence. Its antigen is still unknown. This sample is part of a study of cytomegalovirus exposure and HLA in healthy donors. Study summary: T cells numbering around 190 million yielded some 120 million unique TCR beta sequences in an earlier analysis. Points from the study as a whole: Researchers reported in a later analysis that common viral pathogens appeared linked to several top clusters.

Germline loops: CDR1 MNHEY, CDR2 SVGAGI. With 5 bases removed from V and 1 base from J, the gap between germline ends came to 8 bases. The CDR3 contains 13 residues. This PCR relied on a set of 60 Vbeta primers and 13 Jbeta primers. The method was immunoSEQ multiplex PCR; TCRdb's version includes in-frame clones alone and lacks a portion of them. The sample records under 100,000 clones, around 74% being singletons. The rearrangement joins TRBV6-5 to TRBJ1-1, with D uncertain. This clonotype was obtained from a boy younger than 18 in good health and CMV-seronegative. The sequenced sample was PBMCs. CDR3 sequence: CASSQVPNTEAFF. The CDR3 nucleotides are TGTGCCAGCAGTCAGGTCCCGAACACTGAAGCTTTCTTT.